The 5 T cell receptor beta chains presented below share a single source sample, sequenced in a study of cytomegalovirus exposure and HLA in healthy donors. PCR was performed using 60 Vbeta and 13 Jbeta primers. Using immunoSEQ multiplex PCR, the repertoire was profiled, and TCRdb retains in-frame clones only, with some absent. The sample has about 82,000 clones, roughly four fifths seen once; the top ten hold around 15%. Sequencing was done on a sample of PBMCs. These receptors all stem from a human donor in good health.

Only a few counts were recorded for this clone. The genes are TRBV4-1 and TRBJ1-3; TRBD1 agrees at 10 bases. The germline V gene has CDR1 MGHRA and CDR2 YSYEKL. The J segment lost 1 base and the V segment lost 2 bases, leaving 5 bases of the junction unmatched. The CDR3 extends over 17 amino acids. CDR3 DNA sequence: TGCGCCAGCAGCCAACCGACGGGACAGGGGTCTGGAAACACCATATATTTT. Protein product: CASSQPTGQGSGNTIYF.

J is TRBJ1-5 and V is TRBV5-6; unclear D gene. The length of the CDR3 is 13 residues. V was clipped by 0 bases and J by 3 bases, with 4 bases between them. Germline V gives CDR1 SGHDT, CDR2 YYEEEE. This CDR3 reads CASSLGPNQPQHF. The CDR3, as DNA: TGTGCCAGCAGCTTGGGGCCCAATCAGCCCCAGCATTTT.

Points on this clone: Additional DNA sequences in this sample encode the identical CDR3. This chain uses TRBV6-5 with TRBJ1-2, with 8 bases aligning to TRBD1. The CDR3 consists of 12 residues. The germline V gene encodes CDR1 MNHEY and CDR2 SVGAGI. The J segment lost 7 bases and the V segment lost 5 bases, leaving 3 bases of the junction unmatched. The CDR3 reads CASSTDRGGYTF. In DNA, the CDR3 is TGTGCCAGCAGTACCGACAGGGGTGGCTACACCTTC.

The V call is TRBV5-4, the J call TRBJ1-2; possible D gene TRBD1, 5 bases. Germline CDR1 SGHNT, CDR2 YYREEE (reference sequence). V lost 3 bases and J 4 bases, leaving 16 bases between the germline ends. This CDR3 contains 15 residues. CDR3 in amino acids: CASSSVAGTLYGYTF. The DNA of the CDR3 is TGTGCCAGCAGCTCCGTGGCAGGGACTCTCTATGGCTACACCTTC.

This chain uses TRBV7-8 with TRBJ2-7; 9 nucleotides align to TRBD1. The trim removed 3 bases at V and 5 bases at J, leaving 11 bases unmatched. This CDR3 region has 16 residues. Germline V CDR1 and CDR2: SGHVS, FQNEAQ. The DNA of the CDR3 is TGTGCCAGCAGCTTGACAGGGGGGCTGCTTGCGAACGAGCAGTACTTC. It translates to CASSLTGGLLANEQYF.